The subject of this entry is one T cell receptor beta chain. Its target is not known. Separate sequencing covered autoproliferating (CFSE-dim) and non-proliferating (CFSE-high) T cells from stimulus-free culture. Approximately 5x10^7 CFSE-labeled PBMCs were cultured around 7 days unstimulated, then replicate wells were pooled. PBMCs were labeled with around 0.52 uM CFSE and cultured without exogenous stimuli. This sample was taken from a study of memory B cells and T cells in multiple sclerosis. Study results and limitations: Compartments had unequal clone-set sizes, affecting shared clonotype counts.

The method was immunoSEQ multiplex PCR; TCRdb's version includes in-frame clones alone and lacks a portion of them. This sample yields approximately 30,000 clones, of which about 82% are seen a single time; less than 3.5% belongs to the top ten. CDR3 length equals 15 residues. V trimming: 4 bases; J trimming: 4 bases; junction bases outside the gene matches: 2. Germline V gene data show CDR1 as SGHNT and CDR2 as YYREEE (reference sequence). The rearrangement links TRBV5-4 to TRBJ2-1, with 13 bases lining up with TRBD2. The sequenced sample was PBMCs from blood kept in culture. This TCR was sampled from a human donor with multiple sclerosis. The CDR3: CASSGLAGVYNEQFF. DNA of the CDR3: TGTGCCAGCAGCGGACTAGCGGGGGTGTACAATGAGCAGTTCTTC.